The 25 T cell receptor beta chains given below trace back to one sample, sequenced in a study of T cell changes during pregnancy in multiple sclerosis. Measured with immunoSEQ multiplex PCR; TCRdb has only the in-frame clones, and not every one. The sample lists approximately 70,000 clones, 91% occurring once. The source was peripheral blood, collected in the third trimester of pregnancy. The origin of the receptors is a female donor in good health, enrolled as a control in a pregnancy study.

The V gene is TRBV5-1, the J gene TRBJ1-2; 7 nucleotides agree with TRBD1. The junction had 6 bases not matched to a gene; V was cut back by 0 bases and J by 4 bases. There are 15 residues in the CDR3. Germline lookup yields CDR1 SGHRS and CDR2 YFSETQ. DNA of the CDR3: TGCGCCAGCAGCTTGGAGGTGGCAGGGGGCTATGGCTACACCTTC. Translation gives CASSLEVAGGYGYTF.

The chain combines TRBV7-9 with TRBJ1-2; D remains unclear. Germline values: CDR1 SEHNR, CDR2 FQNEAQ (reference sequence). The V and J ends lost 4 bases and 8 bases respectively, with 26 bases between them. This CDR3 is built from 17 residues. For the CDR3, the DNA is TGTGCCAGCAGCTCCCAGAGGTTGGCAGACACCCCGGGAGGCTACACCTTC. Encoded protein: CASSSQRLADTPGGYTF.

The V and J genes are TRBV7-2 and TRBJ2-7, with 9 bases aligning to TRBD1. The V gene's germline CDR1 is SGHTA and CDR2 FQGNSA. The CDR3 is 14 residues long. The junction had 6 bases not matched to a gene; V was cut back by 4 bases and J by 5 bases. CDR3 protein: CASSSGQGLNEQYF. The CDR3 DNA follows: TGTGCCAGCAGCTCCGGACAGGGGTTAAACGAGCAGTACTTC.

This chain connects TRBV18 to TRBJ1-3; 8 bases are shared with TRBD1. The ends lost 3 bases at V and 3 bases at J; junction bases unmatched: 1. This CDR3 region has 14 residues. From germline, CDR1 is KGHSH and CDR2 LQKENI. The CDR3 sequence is CASSPDRDGNTIYF. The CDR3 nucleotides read TGTGCCAGCTCACCGGACAGGGATGGAAACACCATATATTTT.

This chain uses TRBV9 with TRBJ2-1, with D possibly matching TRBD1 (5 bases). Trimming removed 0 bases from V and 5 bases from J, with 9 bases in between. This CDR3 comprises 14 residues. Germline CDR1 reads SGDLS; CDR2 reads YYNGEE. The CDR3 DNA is TGTGCCAGCAGCGTAGTATCAGGGAACAATGAGCAGTTCTTC. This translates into CASSVVSGNNEQFF.

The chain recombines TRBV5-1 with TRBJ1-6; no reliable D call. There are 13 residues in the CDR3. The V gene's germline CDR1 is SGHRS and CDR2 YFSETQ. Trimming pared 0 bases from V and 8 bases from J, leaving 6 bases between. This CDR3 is CASSLASDSPLHF. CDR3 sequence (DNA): TGCGCCAGCAGCTTGGCGTCTGATTCACCCCTCCACTTT.

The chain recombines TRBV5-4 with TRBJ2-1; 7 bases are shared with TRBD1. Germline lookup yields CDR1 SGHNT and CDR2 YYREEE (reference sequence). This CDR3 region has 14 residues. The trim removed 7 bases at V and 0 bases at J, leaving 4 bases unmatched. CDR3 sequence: CASSGQRSYNEQFF. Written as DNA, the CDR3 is TGTGCCAGCTCGGGACAGCGCTCCTACAATGAGCAGTTCTTC.

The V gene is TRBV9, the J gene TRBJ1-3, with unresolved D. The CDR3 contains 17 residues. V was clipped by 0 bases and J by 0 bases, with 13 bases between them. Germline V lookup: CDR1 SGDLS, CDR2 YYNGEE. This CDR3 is CASSVEPAAISGNTIYF. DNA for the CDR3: TGTGCCAGCAGCGTAGAGCCGGCGGCAATCTCTGGAAACACCATATATTTT.

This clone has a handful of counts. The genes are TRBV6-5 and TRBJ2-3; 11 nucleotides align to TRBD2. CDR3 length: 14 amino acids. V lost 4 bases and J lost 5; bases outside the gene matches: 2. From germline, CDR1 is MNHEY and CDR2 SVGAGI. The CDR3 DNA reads TGTGCCAGCAGTTTCGGACTAGCGGGAGATACGCAGTATTTT. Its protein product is CASSFGLAGDTQYF.

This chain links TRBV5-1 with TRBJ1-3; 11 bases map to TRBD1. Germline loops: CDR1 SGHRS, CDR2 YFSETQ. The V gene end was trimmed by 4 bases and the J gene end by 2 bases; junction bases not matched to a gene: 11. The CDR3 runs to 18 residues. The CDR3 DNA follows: TGCGCCAGCAGCGATCCCGGGACAGGGGGTAGTGCTGGAAACACCATATATTTT. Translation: CASSDPGTGGSAGNTIYF.

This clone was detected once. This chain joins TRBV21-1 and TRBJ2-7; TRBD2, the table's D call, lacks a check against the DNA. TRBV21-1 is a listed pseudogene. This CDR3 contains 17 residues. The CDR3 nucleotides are TGTGCCAGCAGCAAATCGGAGACTAGCGGGGGTTCCTACGAGCAGTACTTC. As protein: CASSKSETSGGSYEQYF.

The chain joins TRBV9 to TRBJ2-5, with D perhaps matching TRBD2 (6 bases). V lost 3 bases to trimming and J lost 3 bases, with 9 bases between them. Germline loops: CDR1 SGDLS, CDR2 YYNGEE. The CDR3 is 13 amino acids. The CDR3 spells CASSGRLEETQYF. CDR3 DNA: TGTGCCAGCAGCGGGCGACTAGAAGAGACCCAGTACTTC.

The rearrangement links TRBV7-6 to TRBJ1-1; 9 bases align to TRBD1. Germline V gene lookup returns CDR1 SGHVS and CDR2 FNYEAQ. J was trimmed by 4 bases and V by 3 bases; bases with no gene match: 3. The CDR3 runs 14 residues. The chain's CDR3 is CASSFTGGGTEAFF. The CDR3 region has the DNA TGTGCCAGCAGCTTCACAGGGGGCGGCACTGAAGCTTTCTTT.

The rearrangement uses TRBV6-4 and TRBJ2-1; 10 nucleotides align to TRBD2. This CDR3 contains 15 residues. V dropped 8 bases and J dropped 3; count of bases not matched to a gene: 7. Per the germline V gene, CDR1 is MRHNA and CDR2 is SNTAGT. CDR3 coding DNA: TGTGCCAGCTCGGTAACTAGCGGGGTCTACAATGAGCAGTTCTTC. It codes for CASSVTSGVYNEQFF.

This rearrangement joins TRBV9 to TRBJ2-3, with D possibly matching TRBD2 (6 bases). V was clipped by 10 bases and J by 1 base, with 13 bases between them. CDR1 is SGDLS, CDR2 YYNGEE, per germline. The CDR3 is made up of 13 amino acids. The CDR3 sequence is CASGGRGTDTQYF. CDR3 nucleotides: TGTGCCTCCGGGGGTCGAGGCACAGATACGCAGTATTTT.

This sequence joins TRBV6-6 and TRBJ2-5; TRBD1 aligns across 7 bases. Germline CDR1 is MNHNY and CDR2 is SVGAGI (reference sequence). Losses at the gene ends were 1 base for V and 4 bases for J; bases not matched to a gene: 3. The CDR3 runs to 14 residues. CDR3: CASSYLQGLETQYF. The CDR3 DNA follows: TGTGCCAGCAGTTACTTACAGGGGTTAGAGACCCAGTACTTC.

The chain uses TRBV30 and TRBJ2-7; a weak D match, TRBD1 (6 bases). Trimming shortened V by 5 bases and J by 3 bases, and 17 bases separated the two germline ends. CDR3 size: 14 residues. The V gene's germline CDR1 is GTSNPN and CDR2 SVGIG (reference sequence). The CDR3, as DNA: TGTGCCTGGGACCAGGGGAAGGAGATCTACGAGCAGTACTTC. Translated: CAWDQGKEIYEQYF.

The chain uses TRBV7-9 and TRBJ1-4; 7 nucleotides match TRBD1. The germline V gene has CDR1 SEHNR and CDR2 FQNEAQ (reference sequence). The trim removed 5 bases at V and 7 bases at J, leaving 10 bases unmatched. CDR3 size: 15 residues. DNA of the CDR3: TGTGCCAGCAGCGTACGGTCAGGGGGAGGTGAAAAACTGTTTTTT. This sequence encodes CASSVRSGGGEKLFF.

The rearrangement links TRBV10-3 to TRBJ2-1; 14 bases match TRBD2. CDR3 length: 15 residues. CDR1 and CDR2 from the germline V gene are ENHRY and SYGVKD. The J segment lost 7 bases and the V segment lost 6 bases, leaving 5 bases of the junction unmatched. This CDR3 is CAIRGTSGSVNEQFF. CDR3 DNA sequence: TGTGCCATCAGGGGGACTAGCGGGAGTGTAAATGAGCAGTTCTTC.

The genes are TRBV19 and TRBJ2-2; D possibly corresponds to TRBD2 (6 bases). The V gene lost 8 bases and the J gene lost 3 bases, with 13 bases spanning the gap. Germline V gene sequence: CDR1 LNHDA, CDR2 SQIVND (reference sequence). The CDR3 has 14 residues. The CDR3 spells CASFTGGDTGELFF. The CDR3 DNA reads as TGTGCCAGTTTTACCGGAGGGGACACCGGGGAGCTGTTTTTT.

CDR3 nucleotides: TGTGCCAGCTCACCAGGGAGGGGGATTAACTATGGCTACACCTTC. It yields the protein CASSPGRGINYGYTF. V usage is TRBV18 and J usage is TRBJ1-2, with a weak D call TRBD1 (6 bases). CDR1 and CDR2 from the germline V gene are KGHSH and LQKENI. This CDR3 region has 15 residues. The germline V and J ends were trimmed by 2 bases and 1 base, with 11 bases remaining between them.

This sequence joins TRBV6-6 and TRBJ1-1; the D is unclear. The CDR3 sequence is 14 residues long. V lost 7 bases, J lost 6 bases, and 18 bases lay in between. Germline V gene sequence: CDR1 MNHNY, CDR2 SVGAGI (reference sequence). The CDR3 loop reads CASITFGGRAEAFF. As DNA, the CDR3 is TGTGCCAGCATCACCTTTGGTGGGAGGGCTGAAGCTTTCTTT.

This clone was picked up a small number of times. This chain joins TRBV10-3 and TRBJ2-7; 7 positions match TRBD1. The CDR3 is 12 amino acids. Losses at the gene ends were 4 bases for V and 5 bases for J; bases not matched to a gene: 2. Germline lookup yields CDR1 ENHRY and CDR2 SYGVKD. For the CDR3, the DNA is TGTGCCATCAGTGGGGACAGCCACGAGCAGTACTTC. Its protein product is CAISGDSHEQYF.

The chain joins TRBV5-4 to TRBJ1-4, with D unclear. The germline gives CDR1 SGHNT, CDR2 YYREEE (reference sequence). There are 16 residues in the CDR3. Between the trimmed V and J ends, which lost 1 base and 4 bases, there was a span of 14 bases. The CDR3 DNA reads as TGTGCCAGCAGCTTGCTTTCTCAAGCGAGTAATGAAAAACTGTTTTTT. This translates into CASSLLSQASNEKLFF.

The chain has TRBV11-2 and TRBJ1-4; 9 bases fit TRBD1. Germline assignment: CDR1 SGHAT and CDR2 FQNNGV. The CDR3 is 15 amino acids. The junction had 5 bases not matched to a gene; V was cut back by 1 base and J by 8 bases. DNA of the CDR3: TGTGCCAGCAGCTTAGTGACAGGGGGTTTGGAAAAACTGTTTTTT. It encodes CASSLVTGGLEKLFF.